The 5 T cell receptor beta chains in this list originate from one sample, sequenced in a study of T-cell memory formation after mild COVID-19. TCRdb reanalysed the 5' RACE reads using MiXCR and keeps one entry per CDR3 protein. The repertoire holds 550,000 to 600,000 distinct CDR3 sequences, with about a fifth as singletons. What was sequenced was PBMCs or a T cell subset sorted from them (not recorded which). The receptors derive from an adult woman who had mild COVID-19 (a few samples of this study predate the infection). Cell type and time point are not known.

V gene TRBV6-5 combines with J gene TRBJ1-1, with D perhaps TRBD1 (5 bases). The V and J ends lost 2 bases and 4 bases respectively, with 8 bases between them. Germline assignment: CDR1 MNHEY and CDR2 SVGAGI. The CDR3 is 13 amino acids. CDR3 in amino acids: CASSYGTLTEAFF. In nucleotides, the CDR3 is TGTGCCAGCAGTTACGGGACCCTCACTGAAGCTTTCTTT.

This chain links TRBV4-2 with TRBJ2-1; maybe TRBD1 (6 bases). V lost 0 bases and J lost 0, with 12 bases in between. Germline V CDR1 and CDR2: LGHNA, YNFKEQ. The CDR3 is made up of 17 amino acids. CDR3 in amino acids: CASSQDKDSYSYNEQFF. DNA for the CDR3: TGTGCCAGCAGCCAAGACAAGGACAGCTACTCCTACAATGAGCAGTTCTTC.

A word on this clonotype: A read error is possible here, since a much larger clone lies one base away. V and J are TRBV5-1 and TRBJ2-1, with TRBD2 matching 11 bases. CDR1 is SGHRS, CDR2 YFSETQ, per germline. The CDR3 loop spans 15 amino acids. CDR3 coding DNA: TGCGCCAGCAGCTTGGTGGCTAGCGGGAGGAATGAGAAGTTCTTC. Translation: CASSLVASGRNEKFF.

V gene TRBV29-1 combines with J gene TRBJ1-2; 9 bases are a match to TRBD1. Germline V gene data show CDR1 as SQVTM and CDR2 as ANQGSEA. V lost 4 bases and J lost 5; bases outside the gene matches: 2. This CDR3 has 12 amino acids. The CDR3 protein is CSVVGQGYGYTF. CDR3 DNA sequence: TGCAGCGTTGTGGGACAGGGATATGGCTACACCTTC.

This chain connects TRBV12-3 or TRBV12-4 to TRBJ1-1, with D tentatively TRBD1 (6 bases). The CDR3 totals 13 residues. Trimming shortened V by 7 bases and J by 10 bases, and 19 bases separated the two germline ends. CDR3 sequence: CASTKQGFQGAFF. The CDR3 region has the DNA TGTGCCAGCACCAAGCAGGGGTTTCAGGGAGCTTTCTTT.